These 30 T cell receptor beta chains came from one sample sequenced in a study of CD8+CD57+ T cells in acquired aplastic anemia. TCR beta VDJ and CDR3 profiling used genomic DNA as template. Using its own MiXCR run on the reads, TCRdb lists one record per CDR3 protein. In the table there are some 170,000 distinct CDR3 sequences, under 55% of which are singletons. For sequencing, patients were chosen who had shown expansion of CD8+CD57+ cells by flow cytometry. Material for sequencing was sorted CD4+, CD8+, or CD8+CD57+ T cells (not recorded which) from PBMCs. These receptors were obtained from a human donor with aplastic anemia.

The rearrangement links TRBV29-1 to TRBJ2-2; D might be TRBD1 (6 bases). Germline assignment: CDR1 SQVTM and CDR2 ANQGSEA. Trimming cost V 5 bases and J 8 bases, with 9 bases left between them. The CDR3 runs 11 residues. CDR3 protein: CSVQGSGELFF. The DNA for the CDR3 is TGCAGCGTTCAGGGGTCAGGGGAGCTGTTTTTT.

The J gene is TRBJ1-1, the V gene TRBV12-3 or TRBV12-4; no clear D. The CDR3 runs to 10 residues. V was trimmed by 10 bases and J by 4 bases, leaving 7 bases between them. For the CDR3, the DNA is TGTGCCATCTGGGGCACTGAAGCTTTCTTT. This gives the protein CAIWGTEAFF.

Many counts were recorded for this clonotype. The rearrangement uses TRBV19 and TRBJ1-5; the D is unclear. This CDR3 contains 15 residues. Trimming shortened V by 3 bases and J by 4 bases, and 13 bases separated the two germline ends. From germline, CDR1 is LNHDA and CDR2 SQIVND (reference sequence). This CDR3 reads CASSIPGRGNQPQHF. The CDR3 bases are TGTGCCAGTAGTATCCCCGGACGAGGGAATCAGCCCCAGCATTTT.

The J gene is TRBJ1-1, the V gene TRBV24-1; TRBD1 might be the D (6 bases). Trimming cost V 4 bases and J 2 bases, with 13 bases left between them. The CDR3 has 15 amino acids. Germline values: CDR1 KGHDR, CDR2 SFDVKD. In nucleotides, the CDR3 is TGTGCCACCAGTGACTCCGGGACACCAAACACTGAAGCTTTCTTT. It codes for CATSDSGTPNTEAFF.

This clonotype was detected only a few times. The chain employs TRBV5-1 and TRBJ2-2, with TRBD1 matching over 9 bases. CDR3 length equals 19 residues. J was trimmed by 0 bases and V by 4 bases; bases with no gene match: 13. Germline CDR1 is SGHRS and CDR2 is YFSETQ. This CDR3 is CASSLRVPTGGANTGELFF. CDR3 nucleotides: TGCGCCAGCAGCCTACGTGTCCCGACAGGGGGGGCGAACACCGGGGAGCTGTTTTTT.

The gene calls are TRBV5-1 and TRBJ2-7; 10 bases agree with TRBD2. The CDR3 spans 15 residues. Trimming took 5 bases from V and 2 from J; bases not matched to a gene: 7. Germline loops: CDR1 SGHRS, CDR2 YFSETQ. This chain's CDR3 is CASRPLAGVPYEQYF. The CDR3 DNA sequence: TGCGCCAGCAGGCCCCTAGCGGGAGTCCCCTACGAGCAGTACTTC.

The rearrangement joins TRBV12-3 or TRBV12-4 to TRBJ2-3; 13 nucleotides align to TRBD2. The CDR3 consists of 18 residues. V shed 0 bases and J 4 bases; nucleotides not matched to a gene: 7. The CDR3: CASSLAFLTSGGADTQYF. CDR3 in DNA: TGTGCCAGCAGTTTAGCGTTCCTCACTAGCGGGGGGGCAGATACGCAGTATTTT.

This clonotype was seen ten or more times. J is TRBJ2-5 and V is TRBV5-1; D is possibly TRBD2 (7 bases). V lost 1 base, J lost 5 bases, and 15 bases lay in between. The CDR3 is 15 amino acids. Germline V gene data show CDR1 as SGHRS and CDR2 as YFSETQ. The CDR3, as DNA: TGCGCCAGCAGCTTGTTCGGGGGGCGAGAGGAGACCCAGTACTTC. The encoded protein is CASSLFGGREETQYF.

In the case of this clonotype: The junction shows a germline mismatch at one end, possibly a read error. CDR3 sequence (DNA): TGTGCCACATCGTCTTCATCGGAATATAATCCACCCCTCCACTTT. This encodes CATSSSSEYNPPLHF. The rearrangement uses TRBV24-1 and TRBJ1-6; D gene unclear. The length of the CDR3 is 15 residues. CDR1 is KGHDR, CDR2 SFDVKD, per germline.

This clonotype was seen repeatedly, ten times or more. The chain employs TRBV7-3 and TRBJ2-5; D call uncertain. CDR1 is SGHTA, CDR2 FQGTGA, per germline. V lost 5 bases, J lost 1 base, and 8 bases lay in between. The CDR3 extends over 13 amino acids. The CDR3 loop reads CASSTPPQETQYF. The CDR3 nucleotides read TGTGCCAGCAGCACCCCCCCCCAAGAGACCCAGTACTTC.

The table lists this clonotype with a few counts. The V and J genes are TRBV7-7 and TRBJ1-1; unclear D gene. This CDR3 region has 13 residues. Germline V CDR1 and CDR2: SSHAT, FNYEAQ (reference sequence). The V and J ends lost 5 bases and 4 bases respectively, with 11 bases between them. The CDR3 is CASSRLIGTEAFF. In DNA, the CDR3 is TGTGCCAGCAGCCGCCTAATAGGCACTGAAGCTTTCTTT.

The chain is built from TRBV29-1 and TRBJ2-7; 8 nucleotides agree with TRBD2. V lost 5 bases to trimming and J lost 6 bases; unmatched junction nucleotides: 18. CDR1 and CDR2 from the germline V gene are SQVTM and ANQGSEA. The CDR3 consists of 16 residues. CDR3 sequence (DNA): TGCAGCGTTACCGGGGGAGCGGGAGTGTCGTCCGGCGAGCAGTACTTC. This sequence encodes CSVTGGAGVSSGEQYF.

The chain recombines TRBV19 with TRBJ2-3; D remains unclear. The germline V gene encodes CDR1 LNHDA and CDR2 SQIVND (reference sequence). Trimming stripped 1 base from V and 2 bases from J, with 7 bases between. The CDR3 has 14 residues. CDR3 sequence: CASSIARYTDTQYF. As DNA, the CDR3 is TGTGCCAGTAGTATAGCCAGGTACACAGATACGCAGTATTTT.

A single count supports this clonotype. CDR3 DNA sequence: TGTGCCAGCAAGGCGGAAGGGGGGGCCTACGAGCAGTACTTC. This encodes CASKAEGGAYEQYF. V is TRBV6-1 and J is TRBJ2-7, with D possibly being TRBD2 (7 bases). V lost 7 bases, J lost 2 bases, and 15 bases lay in between. Germline assignment: CDR1 MNHNS and CDR2 SASEGT. The CDR3 loop spans 14 amino acids.

This chain joins TRBV24-1 and TRBJ1-1, with D possibly matching TRBD1 (5 bases). Germline V gene data show CDR1 as KGHDR and CDR2 as SFDVKD. Deletions cut 3 bases from V and 1 base from J, with 5 bases between. The CDR3 totals 13 residues. The CDR3, as DNA: TGTGCCACCAGTGATGGACAGAACACTGAAGCTTTCTTT. It codes for CATSDGQNTEAFF.

V and J are TRBV20-1 and TRBJ2-5; D gene uncertain. Germline lookup yields CDR1 DFQATT and CDR2 SNEGSKA (reference sequence). CDR3 length: 15 residues. V lost 0 bases and J 5 bases, leaving 16 bases between the germline ends. The CDR3 DNA reads TGCAGTGCTAGAGATAGCACAAAACGGGTTGAGACCCAGTACTTC. Translated, it gives CSARDSTKRVETQYF.

The chain uses TRBV15 and TRBJ2-3, with 8 nucleotides matching TRBD2. There are 16 residues in the CDR3. Germline values: CDR1 LNHNV, CDR2 YYDKDF (reference sequence). V lost 4 bases and J lost 3; bases outside the gene matches: 9. CDR3 nucleotide sequence: TGTGCCACCAGCACACCAAGCGGGAGCGGGACAGATACGCAGTATTTT. It is translated as CATSTPSGSGTDTQYF.

As for this clonotype: A much more abundant neighbour one base away suggests this may be a read error. The chain couples TRBV20-1 to TRBJ1-5, with D uncertain. The CDR3 has 17 residues. Germline V gene data show CDR1 as DFQATT and CDR2 as SNEGSKA (reference sequence). DNA for the CDR3: TGCAGTGCTAGAGATTTTAGGAGAGAAAATAGCGATCAGCCCCAGCATTTT. Protein: CSARDFRRENSDQPQHF.

The CDR3 loop is CASSATSDRGNTEAFF. The CDR3 region has the DNA TGTGCCAGCAGTGCTACCTCGGACAGGGGGAACACTGAAGCTTTCTTT. The V and J genes are TRBV25-1 and TRBJ1-1; 9 nucleotides agree with TRBD1. This CDR3 region has 16 residues. Germline CDR1 MGHDK, CDR2 SYGVNS. The V gene end was trimmed by 4 bases and the J gene end by 1 base; junction bases not matched to a gene: 7.

The rearrangement links TRBV5-1 to TRBJ2-1; 11 bases map to TRBD2. The CDR3 is 14 residues long. Per germline, CDR1 SGHRS and CDR2 YFSETQ. V was clipped by 4 bases and J by 6 bases; unmatched bases: 3. In DNA form, the CDR3 reads TGCGCCAGCAGCATTAGCGGGAGGGCCAATGAGCAGTTCTTC. It encodes CASSISGRANEQFF.

This clonotype was observed a single time. The chain is built from TRBV29-1 and TRBJ1-2; no reliable D call. The germline V gene has CDR1 SQVTM and CDR2 ANQGSEA. V was pared by 6 bases and J by 4 bases, with 12 bases between. The CDR3 length is 12 residues. As DNA, the CDR3 is TGCAGCGTGCCCTATGGGTCCTATGGCTACACCTTC. It codes for CSVPYGSYGYTF.

In the case of this clonotype: It may be a read error: a sequence one base away is much more abundant. The CDR3 DNA follows: TGTGCCAGCAGGCAACGCCAAGAGCAGTACTTC. This encodes CASRQRQEQYF. The V gene is TRBV3-1, the J gene TRBJ2-7; D is unresolved. V lost 6 bases, J lost 7 bases, and 10 bases lay in between. The CDR3 loop spans 11 amino acids. Germline V gene lookup returns CDR1 LGHDT and CDR2 YNNKEL (reference sequence).

This clonotype was seen many times. The rearrangement links TRBV6-2 or TRBV6-3 to TRBJ1-6; D is possibly TRBD1 (5 bases). The CDR3 is 12 residues long. The V end lost 7 bases, the J end lost 15 bases, and 16 bases lay between the germline ends. From germline, CDR1 is MNHEY and CDR2 SVGEGT. CDR3 in DNA: TGTGCCAGCAAATCCCAGGGCCCTAACCTCCACTTT. It yields the protein CASKSQGPNLHF.

The rearrangement links TRBV11-2 to TRBJ2-6; no clear D gene. The V end lost 6 bases, the J end lost 2 bases, and 20 bases lay between the germline ends. Germline V gene sequence: CDR1 SGHAT, CDR2 FQNNGV. The CDR3 loop spans 18 amino acids. CDR3 sequence reads: CASRRIRKKGPGANVLTF. CDR3 in DNA: TGTGCCAGCAGACGGATCAGGAAAAAAGGCCCTGGGGCCAACGTCCTGACTTTC.

The chain joins TRBV19 to TRBJ2-7; D remains unclear. Germline loops: CDR1 LNHDA, CDR2 SQIVND (reference sequence). The V and J ends lost 5 bases and 2 bases respectively, with 10 bases between them. The CDR3 is made up of 13 amino acids. DNA for the CDR3: TGTGCCAGTAGTGTGGCAGGACCCTACGAGCAGTACTTC. It yields the protein CASSVAGPYEQYF.

The chain joins TRBV2 to TRBJ1-1; unclear D gene. The germline gives CDR1 SNHLY, CDR2 FYNNEI. The CDR3 covers 12 residues. Between the trimmed V and J ends, which lost 4 bases and 6 bases, there was a span of 9 bases. The CDR3 DNA is TGTGCCAGCAGTGTTTCTGTGGCTGAAGCTTTCTTT. Its translation: CASSVSVAEAFF.

This clonotype was recorded only once. The chain uses TRBV2 and TRBJ1-2, with D uncertain. Trimming cost V 6 bases and J 2 bases, with 7 bases left between them. The CDR3 covers 12 residues. Germline assignment: CDR1 SNHLY and CDR2 FYNNEI. The CDR3: CASRPDNYGYTF. CDR3 in DNA: TGTGCCAGCAGACCAGACAACTATGGCTACACCTTC.

The chain uses TRBV2 and TRBJ1-3; 9 bases match TRBD1. The CDR3 covers 15 residues. Germline CDR1 is SNHLY and CDR2 is FYNNEI. The trim removed 6 bases at V and 0 bases at J, leaving 3 bases unmatched. The CDR3 spells CASRGTGPSGNTIYF. CDR3 sequence (DNA): TGTGCCAGCAGGGGGACAGGGCCCTCTGGAAACACCATATATTTT.

This clonotype was detected ten times or more. V usage is TRBV5-4 and J usage is TRBJ1-2; D not resolved. The CDR3 covers 11 residues. Trimming left V 4 bases short and J 13 bases short, with 14 bases between. Per the germline V gene, CDR1 is SGHNT and CDR2 is YYREEE (reference sequence). This CDR3 is CASSRDGSGTF. The CDR3 DNA is TGTGCCAGCAGCCGTGACGGTAGTGGCACCTTC.

The V gene is TRBV3-1, the J gene TRBJ1-4; TRBD1 agrees at 7 bases. In germline, CDR1 is LGHDT, CDR2 YNNKEL (reference sequence). The ends lost 3 bases at V and 8 bases at J; junction bases unmatched: 15. CDR3 length: 17 amino acids. CDR3 sequence reads: CASSHREGAVTREKLFF. In DNA form, the CDR3 reads TGTGCCAGCAGCCACCGGGAGGGGGCGGTGACAAGAGAAAAACTGTTTTTT.